Below are 17 T cell receptor beta chains sequenced from a single sample in a study of cytomegalovirus exposure and HLA in healthy donors (dated by TCRdb to about 2017). Libraries came from the immunoSEQ multiplex PCR assay. For the multiplex PCR, a mixture combining 60 forward primers for TCR Vbeta segments and 13 reverse primers for TCR Jbeta segments was used. TCRdb limited this immuneACCESS table to in-frame rearrangements with V and J called. A share of clones is missing; checked studies link under half to unresolved V genes, and the rest is unexplained. Present in this sample are 150,000 to 200,000 clones, 65% to 75% of which were seen just once. Together, the top ten hold around 1.5% of the sample. What was sequenced was PBMCs. These receptor sequences come from a girl aged 5 to 17 in good health and CMV-seronegative.

The V call is TRBV6-1, the J call TRBJ2-1, with TRBD1 as a possible D gene (6 bases). The CDR3 length is 16 residues. Per germline, CDR1 MNHNS and CDR2 SASEGT. The V end was cut by 0 bases, the J end by 10 bases, with 19 bases between. CDR3 sequence: CASSEARGGMAGEQFF. The CDR3 DNA reads TGTGCCAGCAGTGAAGCCAGAGGGGGAATGGCAGGGGAGCAGTTCTTC.

The chain joins TRBV15 to TRBJ1-1; TRBD1 might be the D (5 bases). Germline assignment: CDR1 LNHNV and CDR2 YYDKDF (reference sequence). The CDR3 loop spans 16 amino acids. V was pared by 1 base and J by 3 bases, with 15 bases between. The CDR3 sequence is CATSRGGGTADTEAFF. CDR3 bases: TGTGCCACCAGCAGAGGGGGGGGGACGGCGGACACTGAAGCTTTCTTT.

V gene TRBV5-1 combines with J gene TRBJ1-2; 9 nucleotides match TRBD1. Germline V gene sequence: CDR1 SGHRS, CDR2 YFSETQ. V lost 4 bases, J lost 7 bases, and 8 bases stayed unmatched. The CDR3 is 14 amino acids. DNA of the CDR3: TGCGCCAGCAGCATCACAGGGGGCGCTTTTGGCTACACCTTC. This translates into CASSITGGAFGYTF.

The chain recombines TRBV5-4 with TRBJ1-1; 7 nucleotides match TRBD1. The CDR3 loop spans 12 amino acids. After removal of 1 base from V and 11 bases from J, the junction contained 5 bases not matched to a gene. Germline V lookup: CDR1 SGHNT, CDR2 YYREEE (reference sequence). The DNA of the CDR3 is TGTGCCAGCAGCTTGAGACAGGGTGAGGCTTTCTTT. Encoded protein: CASSLRQGEAFF. Full variable domain (outside the CDR3, taken from reference TRBV5-4 and TRBJ1-1): ETGVTQSPTHLIKTRGQQVTLRCSSQSGHNTVSWYQQALGQGPQFIFQYYREEENGRGNFPPRFSGLQFPNYSSELNVNALELDDSALYLCASSLRQGEAFFGQGTRLTVV.

The chain links TRBV7-6 to TRBJ1-2, with 9 bases matching TRBD1. Germline assignment: CDR1 SGHVS and CDR2 FNYEAQ. The CDR3 is 14 residues long. V lost 5 bases, J lost 4 bases, and 5 bases stayed unmatched. CDR3 in DNA: TGTGCCAGCAGCCCGGCGGGACAGGGCTATGGCTACACCTTC. It codes for CASSPAGQGYGYTF.

This clone came up a few times. The chain joins TRBV4-1 to TRBJ1-1, with D perhaps matching TRBD1 (5 bases). CDR1 MGHRA and CDR2 YSYEKL come from the germline V gene. Trimming left V 7 bases short and J 2 bases short, with 17 bases between. This CDR3 is built from 15 residues. DNA of the CDR3: TGCGCCAGCACCCTCGGGAGAGGGACTAACACTGAAGCTTTCTTT. Protein product: CASTLGRGTNTEAFF.

The V call is TRBV7-9, the J call TRBJ2-2; D is uncertain. The germline V gene has CDR1 SEHNR and CDR2 FQNEAQ (reference sequence). V shed 4 bases and J shed 4 bases, with 16 bases lying between them. The CDR3 length is 16 residues. The CDR3 loop is CASSSQRYGSTGELFF. The CDR3 bases are TGTGCCAGCAGCTCGCAACGCTACGGGTCCACCGGGGAGCTGTTTTTT.

This chain connects TRBV27 to TRBJ1-4; 10 bases line up with TRBD1. The CDR3 consists of 14 residues. V was clipped by 6 bases and J by 6 bases; unmatched bases: 4. Per the germline V gene, CDR1 is MNHEY and CDR2 is SMNVEV (reference sequence). The CDR3 nucleotides read TGTGCCAGCAGGGGACAGGGGTGGCATGAAAAACTGTTTTTT. It specifies CASRGQGWHEKLFF.

The V gene is TRBV6-5, the J gene TRBJ1-2; D may be TRBD1 (5 bases). V was pared by 2 bases and J by 8 bases, with 12 bases between. The CDR3 length is 13 residues. Germline V gives CDR1 MNHEY, CDR2 SVGAGI. The CDR3 nucleotides read TGTGCCAGCAGTTACGGGGCGGCCAGGGGCTACACCTTC. Translating it yields CASSYGAARGYTF.

The chain links TRBV10-3 to TRBJ2-2, with D tentatively TRBD2 (5 bases). CDR1 and CDR2 from the germline V gene are ENHRY and SYGVKD. CDR3 length equals 12 residues. V lost 9 bases, J lost 1 base, and 6 bases lay in between. The CDR3: CAMGRNTGELFF. The CDR3 DNA is TGTGCCATGGGGAGGAACACCGGGGAGCTGTTTTTT.

The CDR3 loop reads CASSDDGEEKLFF. For the CDR3, the DNA is TGTGCCAGCAGTGATGATGGGGAGGAAAAACTGTTTTTT. J is TRBJ1-4 and V is TRBV2, with no clear D. This CDR3 comprises 13 residues. The ends were cut back, 3 bases at V and 8 bases at J, with 10 bases in the middle. CDR1 is SNHLY and CDR2 is FYNNEI in the germline V gene.

The J gene is TRBJ2-4, the V gene TRBV5-1; possible D gene TRBD1, 5 bases. Trimming shortened V by 2 bases and J by 6 bases, and 12 bases separated the two germline ends. This CDR3 has 14 amino acids. CDR1 and CDR2 (germline): SGHRS, YFSETQ. Here the CDR3 DNA reads TGCGCCAGCAGCTTATCAGGGTCGACAAACATTCAGTACTTC. Protein: CASSLSGSTNIQYF.

The rearrangement joins TRBV5-1 to TRBJ1-6, with a possible D match to TRBD1 (6 bases). From germline, CDR1 is SGHRS and CDR2 YFSETQ. The length of the CDR3 is 15 residues. The V and J ends lost 1 base and 6 bases respectively, with 11 bases between them. The CDR3 region is CASSLQGSANSPLHF. In DNA form, the CDR3 reads TGCGCCAGCAGCTTGCAGGGGTCAGCTAATTCACCCCTCCACTTT.

The chain couples TRBV5-1 to TRBJ2-7; 7 bases line up with TRBD1. CDR3 size: 14 residues. The J segment lost 4 bases and the V segment lost 6 bases, leaving 10 bases of the junction unmatched. Germline CDR1 and CDR2: SGHRS and YFSETQ. The CDR3: CASKREQGLYEQYF. The CDR3 DNA is TGCGCCAGCAAACGCGAACAGGGGCTTTACGAGCAGTACTTC.

This clone was recorded once. J is TRBJ1-1 and V is TRBV5-4, with 8 positions matching TRBD1. After removal of 2 bases from V and 5 bases from J, the junction contained 5 bases not matched to a gene. Germline assignment: CDR1 SGHNT and CDR2 YYREEE (reference sequence). This CDR3 is 14 amino acids long. This CDR3 is CASSLQGVRTEAFF. In DNA form, the CDR3 reads TGTGCCAGCAGCTTACAGGGGGTTCGAACTGAAGCTTTCTTT.

The chain carries TRBV9 and TRBJ2-7, with D perhaps TRBD2 (6 bases). This CDR3 has 15 amino acids. V lost 0 bases and J lost 2, with 12 bases in between. Germline CDR1 SGDLS, CDR2 YYNGEE. The CDR3 DNA reads as TGTGCCAGCAGCGTAGTCGGCGCGGGACCCTACGAGCAGTACTTC. Translated, it gives CASSVVGAGPYEQYF.

This clone appeared a single time. The chain couples TRBV5-4 to TRBJ2-7; 11 bases are shared with TRBD1. This CDR3 has 14 residues. After removal of 6 bases from V and 6 bases from J, the junction contained 8 bases not matched to a gene. Germline CDR1 and CDR2: SGHNT and YYREEE (reference sequence). The CDR3 here is CASTLDRGPSEQYF. Written as DNA, the CDR3 is TGTGCCAGCACCCTGGACAGGGGGCCAAGCGAGCAGTACTTC.